The 7 T cell receptor beta chains listed next were all sequenced from one sample in a study of OX40 agonist ivuxolimab in advanced cancers. Only in-frame clones appear in the TCRdb table, and some are missing; sequencing was by immunoSEQ multiplex PCR. The sample includes over 75,000 clones, over 80% of them seen just once. The starting material was CD4+ or CD8+ T cells sorted from blood, obtained in a trial of the OX40 agonist ivuxolimab. The receptors originated from an adult with an advanced solid tumor such as melanoma, head and neck, liver or kidney cancer.

This chain links TRBV5-1 with TRBJ1-1; 7 bases map to TRBD1. The CDR3 sequence is 14 residues long. CDR1 and CDR2 from the germline V gene are SGHRS and YFSETQ. The junction had 1 base not matched to a gene; V was cut back by 2 bases and J by 0 bases. CDR3 bases: TGCGCCAGCAGCTTAGGGACAGTGAACACTGAAGCTTTCTTT. It specifies CASSLGTVNTEAFF.

The gene calls are TRBV7-8 and TRBJ1-6; D is unclear. The ends were cut back, 1 base at V and 2 bases at J, with 6 bases in the middle. Germline-derived CDR1 and CDR2 are SGHVS and FQNEAQ. This CDR3 spans 15 amino acids. Written as DNA, the CDR3 is TGTGCCAGCAGCTTAGGGGTAGCCTATAATTCACCCCTCCACTTT. It codes for CASSLGVAYNSPLHF. The full variable domain, its missing parts supplied by reference TRBV7-8 and TRBJ1-6, is GAGVSQSPRYKVAKRGQDVALRCDPISGHVSLFWYQQALGQGPEFLTYFQNEAQLDKSGLPSDRFFAERPEGSVSTLKIQRTQQEDSAVYLCASSLGVAYNSPLHFGNGTRLTVT.

This rearrangement joins TRBV5-1 to TRBJ1-4, with a weak D call TRBD1 (5 bases). Trimming pared 3 bases from V and 8 bases from J, leaving 14 bases between. The CDR3 spans 14 residues. The germline gives CDR1 SGHRS, CDR2 YFSETQ. CDR3 DNA: TGCGCCAGCAGCTCCGGGGACGGATTGGAAAAACTGTTTTTT. Its translation: CASSSGDGLEKLFF.

The chain employs TRBV28 and TRBJ2-3; D possibly matches TRBD1 or TRBD2 (6 bases each). The V gene's germline CDR1 is MDHEN and CDR2 SYDVKM. This CDR3 comprises 15 residues. V dropped 3 bases and J dropped 6 bases, with 16 bases sitting between them. DNA of the CDR3: TGTGCCAGCAGTTTGGAGTCCAGGGGAGGCGATACGCAGTATTTT. Translation gives CASSLESRGGDTQYF.

The chain is built from TRBV5-1 and TRBJ2-6, with 9 bases aligning to TRBD1. The CDR3 has 15 residues. CDR1 SGHRS and CDR2 YFSETQ come from the germline V gene. The V gene end was trimmed by 5 bases and the J gene end by 3 bases; junction bases not matched to a gene: 3. The CDR3 spells CASRGQGLGANVLTF. The CDR3 nucleotides are TGCGCCAGCAGGGGACAGGGACTTGGGGCCAACGTCCTGACTTTC.

The CDR3: CASSLGEGAGNEQFF. Written as DNA, the CDR3 is TGTGCCAGCAGCTTGGGGGAGGGGGCAGGGAATGAGCAGTTCTTC. This chain uses TRBV7-9 with TRBJ2-1; D assignment may be TRBD1 or TRBD2 (7 bases each). The CDR3 runs to 15 residues. Germline V CDR1 and CDR2: SEHNR, FQNEAQ (reference sequence). Trimming stripped 3 bases from V and 7 bases from J, with 16 bases between.

Only a few counts were recorded for this clone. The chain employs TRBV28 and TRBJ1-5; 7 bases line up with TRBD1. With V trimmed by 6 bases and J by 4 bases, 9 bases remained unmatched. Germline V lookup: CDR1 MDHEN, CDR2 SYDVKM. This CDR3 contains 15 residues. CDR3 bases: TGTGCCAGCAGCCAGACAGGGTGGGGTAATCAGCCCCAGCATTTT. This codes for CASSQTGWGNQPQHF.